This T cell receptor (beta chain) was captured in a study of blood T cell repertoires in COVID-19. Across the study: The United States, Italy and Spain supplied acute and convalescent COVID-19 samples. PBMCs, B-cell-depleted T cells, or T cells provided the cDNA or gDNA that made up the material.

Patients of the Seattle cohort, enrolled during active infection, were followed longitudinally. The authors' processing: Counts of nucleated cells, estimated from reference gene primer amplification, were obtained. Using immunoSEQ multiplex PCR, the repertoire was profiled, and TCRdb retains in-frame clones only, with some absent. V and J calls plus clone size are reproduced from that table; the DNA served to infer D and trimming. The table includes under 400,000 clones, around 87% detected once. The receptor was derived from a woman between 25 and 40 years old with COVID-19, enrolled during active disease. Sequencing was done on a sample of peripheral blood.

The CDR3 is CASSQDPGRGGQYF. In DNA form, the CDR3 reads TGTGCCAGCAGCCAGGACCCCGGCCGGGGTGGCCAGTACTTC. The chain has TRBV3-1 (or the pseudogene TRBV3-2) and TRBJ2-5; TRBD2 might be the D (5 bases). Trimming took 3 bases from V and 10 from J, leaving 18 bases between them. CDR3 size: 14 residues. Germline CDR1 and CDR2: LGHDT and YNNKEL (reference sequence).